These 3 T cell receptor beta chains were all obtained from the same sample, sequenced in a study of OX40 agonist ivuxolimab in advanced cancers. Method: immunoSEQ multiplex PCR; TCRdb's copy keeps in-frame clones and lacks some. The table records fewer than 80,000 clones, 80% to 90% of them present only once. Source: CD4+ or CD8+ T cells sorted from blood, taken in a trial of the OX40 agonist ivuxolimab. The receptors shown here come from an adult with an advanced solid tumor such as melanoma, head and neck, liver or kidney cancer.

The chain has TRBV9 and TRBJ1-4; tentatively, D is TRBD1 (5 bases). Germline assignment: CDR1 SGDLS and CDR2 YYNGEE. Trimming cost V 4 bases and J 0 bases, with 13 bases left between them. The CDR3 totals 16 residues. CDR3 DNA sequence: TGTGCCAGCAGCCCCTACTCGGGACCAACTAATGAAAAACTGTTTTTT. This encodes CASSPYSGPTNEKLFF.

The chain has TRBV11-2 and TRBJ2-1; a weak D match, TRBD2 (6 bases). V lost 1 base, J lost 3 bases, and 7 bases lay in between. This CDR3 has 14 amino acids. Germline V gives CDR1 SGHAT, CDR2 FQNNGV. The CDR3 DNA is TGTGCCAGCAGCTTAGTAGCGGACTACAATGAGCAGTTCTTC. Protein sequence: CASSLVADYNEQFF.

A note on this clone: At the DNA level, this CDR3 is encoded by other sequences in the same sample as well. The rearrangement joins TRBV4-1 to TRBJ2-7, with TRBD1 matching 9 bases. CDR3 length: 14 residues. V lost 4 bases to trimming and J lost 3 bases; unmatched junction nucleotides: 4. CDR1 and CDR2 (germline): MGHRA, YSYEKL. CDR3 loop: CASSPGQGSYEQYF. CDR3 in DNA: TGCGCCAGCAGCCCAGGACAGGGGAGCTACGAGCAGTACTTC.